A selection of T cell receptor beta chains follows, all from one sample in a study of cytomegalovirus exposure and HLA in healthy donors. Profiled with immunoSEQ multiplex PCR; TCRdb holds only in-frame clones, not every one. Listed are 200,000 to 250,000 clones; around 1.1% falls within the top ten. Sequenced material: PBMCs. These receptors were obtained from a girl aged 2 to 9 in good health and CMV-seropositive. CDR3s include the opening cysteine and the closing phenylalanine or tryptophan. D genes are given only for firm matches.

TRBD1,TRBJ2-2,TRBV7-8,CASSLAGTGPGELFF,TGTGCCAGCAGCTTAGCTGGGACAGGGCCCGGGGAGCTGTTTTTT
-,TRBJ2-7,TRBV18,CASSPSGLQTYEQYF,TGTGCCAGCTCCCCGTCCGGACTTCAGACCTACGAGCAGTACTTC
-,TRBJ2-4,TRBV18,CASSPFTGRAKNIQYF,TGTGCCAGCTCACCATTCACGGGGAGAGCCAAAAACATTCAGTACTTC
-,TRBJ2-1,TRBV10-2,CASSSGLEQFF,TGCGCCAGCAGTTCAGGACTAGAGCAGTTCTTC
TRBD2,TRBJ2-7,TRBV13,CASSLGTSGRANNEQYF,TGTGCCAGCAGCTTAGGGACTAGCGGGAGGGCGAACAACGAGCAGTACTTC
TRBD1,TRBJ2-7,TRBV7-7,CASSPGTGGFYEQYF,TGTGCTAGCAGCCCCGGGACAGGGGGCTTCTACGAGCAGTACTTC
TRBD1,TRBJ2-7,TRBV23-1,CASAHPGTGVPYEQYF,TGCGCCAGCGCCCACCCTGGTACAGGGGTTCCCTACGAGCAGTACTTC
TRBD1,TRBJ2-7,TRBV28,CASGDRSSYEQYF,TGTGCCAGCGGGGACAGGAGCTCCTACGAGCAGTACTTC
-,TRBJ1-4,TRBV28,CASGRGTGHEKLFF,TGTGCCAGTGGGCGGGGGACCGGGCACGAAAAACTGTTTTTT
TRBD1,TRBJ2-7,TRBV28,CASSTNRQGGAWKQYF,TGTGCCAGCAGTACCAATCGACAGGGGGGTGCTTGGAAGCAGTACTTC
-,TRBJ2-3,TRBV7-2,CASSLVSGIRTDTQYF,TGTGCCAGCAGCTTAGTCTCCGGTATCCGCACAGATACGCAGTATTTT
-,TRBJ1-1,TRBV7-2,CASSPRGKVWTEAFF,TGTGCCAGCAGCCCTCGGGGTAAAGTGTGGACTGAAGCTTTCTTT
-,TRBJ2-2,TRBV2,CASSDSQGEKLGGELFF,TGTGCCAGCAGTGATAGTCAGGGCGAGAAGCTCGGTGGGGAGCTGTTTTTT
-,TRBJ1-1,TRBV5-1,CASSLGGNTEAFF,TGCGCCAGCAGCTTGGGAGGGAACACTGAAGCTTTCTTT
-,TRBJ1-2,TRBV29-1,CSAERGAIYGYTF,TGCAGCGCAGAACGGGGGGCGATCTATGGCTACACCTTC
TRBD1,TRBJ1-5,TRBV19,CARGGTDSSNQPQHF,TGTGCCAGAGGGGGGACAGATTCCTCCAATCAGCCCCAGCATTTT
TRBD1,TRBJ1-3,TRBV10-2,CASSEWTGFGNTIYF,TGCGCCAGCAGTGAGTGGACAGGGTTTGGAAACACCATATATTTT
-,TRBJ2-5,TRBV11-3,CASSFTAQETQYF,TGTGCCAGCAGCTTCACCGCACAGGAGACCCAGTACTTC
TRBD2,TRBJ2-3,TRBV28,CASFLAGGGRGTDTQYF,TGTGCCAGCTTTTTAGCGGGAGGTGGTCGGGGCACAGATACGCAGTATTTT
TRBD2,TRBJ2-3,TRBV29-1,CSVAGTSGSSDTQYF,TGCAGCGTTGCCGGGACTAGCGGGTCGAGCGATACGCAGTATTTT
-,TRBJ1-1,TRBV19,CATAQGLGTTEAFF,TGTGCCACCGCTCAGGGGTTGGGGACCACTGAAGCTTTCTTT
TRBD2,TRBJ2-7,TRBV28,CASSLGAASGNYEQYF,TGTGCCAGCAGTTTAGGGGCGGCTAGCGGCAATTACGAGCAGTACTTC